The 13 T cell receptor beta chains in this list originate from one sample, sequenced in a study of control samples from healthy donors and cancer patients. The method was immunoSEQ multiplex PCR; TCRdb's version includes in-frame clones alone and lacks a portion of them. This sample carries some 150,000 clones, roughly 94% of them seen once, and the ten largest clones take around 6.1%. Sequencing was performed on blood. The receptors come from a man aged 35-49 years in good health.

The V and J genes are TRBV21-1 and TRBJ1-1; the table calls TRBD1, which could not be checked here. TRBV21-1 is classified as a pseudogene. This CDR3 is built from 13 residues. The CDR3 region is CASSKGPNTEAFF. DNA of the CDR3: TGTGCCAGCAGTAAGGGGCCGAACACTGAAGCTTTCTTT.

The gene calls are TRBV6-4 and TRBJ2-3; 7 nucleotides agree with TRBD2. CDR1 MRHNA and CDR2 SNTAGT come from the germline V gene. This CDR3 is built from 15 residues. V was pared by 6 bases and J by 2 bases, with 8 bases of the junction left unmatched. The CDR3: CASRRVAGDTDTQYF. DNA of the CDR3: TGTGCCAGCAGGAGGGTGGCGGGGGACACAGATACGCAGTATTTT.

The chain carries TRBV6-1 and TRBJ1-3; D ambiguous. V was shortened by 3 bases and J by 0 bases, with 9 bases between the two germline ends. Germline CDR1 MNHNS, CDR2 SASEGT. This CDR3 region has 15 residues. Here the CDR3 reads CASSENANSGNTIYF. CDR3 in DNA: TGTGCCAGCAGTGAGAACGCTAACTCTGGAAACACCATATATTTT.

The chain is built from TRBV18 and TRBJ1-1; a possible D gene is TRBD1 (5 bases). The CDR3 covers 13 residues. Germline V CDR1 and CDR2: KGHSH, LQKENI. The V end was cut by 7 bases, the J end by 1 base, with 10 bases between. The CDR3 sequence is CASFSTGNTEAFF. The CDR3 DNA reads TGTGCCAGCTTCTCTACAGGGAACACTGAAGCTTTCTTT.

The J gene is TRBJ1-4, the V gene TRBV9; D is ambiguous. The CDR3 covers 15 residues. Germline-derived CDR1 and CDR2 are SGDLS and YYNGEE. V lost 0 bases and J lost 1, with 7 bases in between. The DNA of the CDR3 is TGTGCCAGCAGCGTAGCGGCCAGAACTAATGAAAAACTGTTTTTT. This gives the protein CASSVAARTNEKLFF. Full variable domain (missing parts from reference TRBV9 and TRBJ1-4): DSGVTQTPKHLITATGQRVTLRCSPRSGDLSVYWYQQSLDQGLQFLIQYYNGEERAKGNILERFSAQQFPDLHSELNLSSLELGDSALYFCASSVAARTNEKLFFGSGTQLSVL.

This chain connects TRBV5-1 to TRBJ2-5, with D tentatively TRBD1 (6 bases). Germline loops: CDR1 SGHRS, CDR2 YFSETQ. The length of the CDR3 is 14 residues. Trimming took off 3 bases at V and 2 bases at J, with 11 bases between the two ends. In nucleotides, the CDR3 is TGCGCCAGCAGCTCAGGGGACACTCAAGAGACCCAGTACTTC. Protein: CASSSGDTQETQYF.

The rearrangement joins TRBV11-2 to TRBJ2-7; D not resolved. CDR3 length: 12 amino acids. Germline values: CDR1 SGHAT, CDR2 FQNNGV. V was cut by 2 bases and J by 10 bases, with 12 bases left in between. As DNA, the CDR3 is TGTGCCAGCAGCTTAAGACCCACAAATCAGTACTTC. It yields the protein CASSLRPTNQYF.

V is TRBV2 and J is TRBJ2-1; 7 positions match TRBD2. The CDR3 runs to 15 residues. The germline CDR1 and CDR2 sequences are SNHLY and FYNNEI. Trimming cost V 6 bases and J 6 bases; bases outside gene matches: 11. The CDR3 DNA is TGTGCCAGCAGCCTAGGGGTACTAGCGCGCAATGAGCAGTTCTTC. Translated, it gives CASSLGVLARNEQFF.

The chain links TRBV6-5 to TRBJ1-2; a possible D gene is TRBD1 (6 bases). This CDR3 region has 15 residues. Deletions cut 2 bases from V and 5 bases from J, with 15 bases between. The germline CDR1 and CDR2 sequences are MNHEY and SVGAGI. CDR3 region: CASSYSRGGVYGYTF. Written as DNA, the CDR3 is TGTGCCAGCAGTTACAGCAGGGGTGGGGTGTATGGCTACACCTTC.

The V gene is TRBV5-1, the J gene TRBJ1-4; D ambiguous. There are 14 residues in the CDR3. Trimming removed 4 bases from V and 0 bases from J, with 7 bases in between. CDR1 and CDR2 (germline): SGHRS, YFSETQ. The CDR3 sequence: CASSPWSTNEKLFF. DNA for the CDR3: TGCGCCAGCAGCCCGTGGTCAACTAATGAAAAACTGTTTTTT. The full variable domain, its missing parts supplied by reference TRBV5-1 and TRBJ1-4, is KAGVTQTPRYLIKTRGQQVTLSCSPISGHRSVSWYQQTPGQGLQFLFEYFSETQRNKGNFPGRFSGRQFSNSRSEMNVSTLELGDSALYLCASSPWSTNEKLFFGSGTQLSVL.

The chain recombines TRBV19 with TRBJ2-7; no clear D. Germline V gives CDR1 LNHDA, CDR2 SQIVND (reference sequence). The CDR3 length is 13 residues. V was shortened by 4 bases and J by 4 bases, with 11 bases between the two germline ends. In DNA, the CDR3 is TGTGCCAGTAGTAACGGACCATTTTACGAGCAGTACTTC. Translation gives CASSNGPFYEQYF.

The genes are TRBV28 and TRBJ1-2, with D maybe TRBD1 (5 bases). The ends were cut back, 2 bases at V and 2 bases at J, with 18 bases in the middle. Germline assignment: CDR1 MDHEN and CDR2 SYDVKM. The CDR3 totals 17 residues. The CDR3 DNA reads TGTGCCAGCAGTTTACAACGGGACGGAGGACTCAACTATGGCTACACCTTC. It encodes CASSLQRDGGLNYGYTF.

The genes are TRBV27 and TRBJ1-5; D not certain. The CDR3 has 13 residues. With 0 bases removed from V and 6 bases from J, the gap between germline ends came to 6 bases. CDR1 is MNHEY and CDR2 is SMNVEV in the germline V gene (reference sequence). The CDR3 loop reads CASSLSGRQPQHF. CDR3 DNA sequence: TGTGCCAGCAGTTTATCAGGGCGTCAGCCCCAGCATTTT.